One and the same sample provided the 20 T cell receptor beta chains below, sequenced in a study of T cells of healthy individuals. TCRdb recomputed calls from the 5' RACE reads with MiXCR, one row per CDR3 protein. The table records 63,000 or so distinct CDR3 sequences, 15% to 20% of them present only once. These receptors were collected from a human donor in good health.

This clonotype came up many times. This rearrangement joins TRBV20-1 to TRBJ2-7; D possibly corresponds to TRBD2 (5 bases). The germline CDR1 and CDR2 sequences are DFQATT and SNEGSKA (reference sequence). Trimming shortened V by 0 bases and J by 1 base, and 10 bases separated the two germline ends. The CDR3 extends over 14 amino acids. CDR3 protein: CSARDGRRSYEQYF. CDR3 bases: TGCAGTGCTAGAGATGGCCGGAGGTCCTACGAGCAGTACTTC.

This clonotype was counted many times. The chain uses TRBV7-9 and TRBJ2-7; D is possibly TRBD2 (6 bases). CDR1 is SEHNR, CDR2 FQNEAQ, per germline (reference sequence). CDR3 length equals 16 residues. Trimming removed 4 bases from V and 2 bases from J, with 18 bases in between. CDR3 sequence: CASSSNSGPVPYEQYF. The CDR3 nucleotides are TGTGCCAGCAGCTCTAATAGCGGTCCCGTGCCCTACGAGCAGTACTTC.

This clonotype was counted ten times or more. The genes are TRBV10-3 and TRBJ2-3; 14 bases are a match to TRBD2. The V gene's germline CDR1 is ENHRY and CDR2 SYGVKD. This CDR3 region has 16 residues. V was pared by 6 bases and J by 1 base, with 3 bases of the junction left unmatched. CDR3 amino acids: CAISLGLAGGTDTQYF. In DNA form, the CDR3 reads TGTGCCATCAGCCTGGGACTAGCGGGGGGCACAGATACGCAGTATTTT.

This clonotype was counted only a few times. J is TRBJ1-4 and V is TRBV28, with D possibly being TRBD1 (5 bases). CDR1 and CDR2 from the germline V gene are MDHEN and SYDVKM. Trimming stripped 0 bases from V and 8 bases from J, with 10 bases between. The CDR3 is 14 amino acids. The CDR3 region has the DNA TGTGCCAGCAGTTTATGGGGGGACTTCGAAAAACTGTTTTTT. Encoded protein: CASSLWGDFEKLFF.

This clonotype was seen a few times. V is TRBV24-1 and J is TRBJ1-6, with D unresolved. The CDR3 consists of 16 residues. Looked up from germline, CDR1 is KGHDR and CDR2 is SFDVKD. V lost 1 base, J lost 10 bases, and 16 bases lay in between. The CDR3 DNA reads TGTGCCACCAGTGATTTAGGGCCGACGACCAGATCACCCCTCCACTTT. It encodes CATSDLGPTTRSPLHF.

This rearrangement joins TRBV18 to TRBJ2-1, with TRBD2 matching over 9 bases. Germline-derived CDR1 and CDR2 are KGHSH and LQKENI. This CDR3 is built from 16 residues. The trim removed 0 bases at V and 2 bases at J, leaving 2 bases unmatched. The CDR3 DNA reads TGTGCCAGCTCACCACCGGCGGGGGGGACCTACAATGAGCAGTTCTTC. This sequence encodes CASSPPAGGTYNEQFF.

This clonotype was seen more than once but under ten times. This rearrangement joins TRBV6-2 or TRBV6-3 to TRBJ2-7, with 10 bases aligning to TRBD2. This CDR3 comprises 14 residues. V was pared by 7 bases and J by 5 bases, with 8 bases of the junction left unmatched. Germline CDR1 and CDR2: MNHEY and SVGEGT. CDR3 amino acids: CASTVLAGDDEQYF. The CDR3 nucleotides read TGTGCCAGCACCGTTCTAGCGGGGGACGACGAGCAGTACTTC.

The CDR3 spells CASSRWGEAFF. The CDR3 region has the DNA TGTGCCAGCAGCCGGTGGGGTGAAGCTTTCTTT. The chain carries TRBV14 and TRBJ1-1, with unresolved D. The CDR3 runs to 11 residues. V dropped 4 bases and J dropped 7 bases, with 7 bases sitting between them. CDR1 and CDR2 (germline): SGHDN, FVKESK.

This clonotype was observed a few times. V usage is TRBV6-4 and J usage is TRBJ2-1; D call uncertain. CDR3 length: 12 amino acids. The V gene lost 6 bases and the J gene lost 7 bases, with 10 bases spanning the gap. CDR1 MRHNA and CDR2 SNTAGT come from the germline V gene. The CDR3 coding sequence is TGTGCCAGCAGCGCGGAAGGGAATGAGCAGTTCTTC. Protein product: CASSAEGNEQFF.

This CDR3 reads CASSLFRTYEQYF. The DNA of the CDR3 is TGTGCCAGCAGTTTATTTCGCACCTACGAGCAGTACTTC. This chain joins TRBV27 and TRBJ2-7; D is undetermined. Trimming cost V 1 base and J 2 bases, with 6 bases left between them. CDR1 MNHEY and CDR2 SMNVEV come from the germline V gene (reference sequence). CDR3 length: 13 residues.

V usage is TRBV20-1 and J usage is TRBJ2-3; 9 nucleotides align to TRBD2. Trimming at V came to 6 bases and at J to 3 bases, leaving 7 bases not matched to a gene. The CDR3 covers 14 residues. The germline V gene encodes CDR1 DFQATT and CDR2 SNEGSKA (reference sequence). For the CDR3, the DNA is TGCAGTGCACCGTTAGCGGGGGCTACAGATACGCAGTATTTT. This gives the protein CSAPLAGATDTQYF.

This clonotype was counted a few times. The chain carries TRBV28 and TRBJ1-2; weak D call: TRBD1 (5 bases). From germline, CDR1 is MDHEN and CDR2 SYDVKM. Trimming shortened V by 4 bases and J by 7 bases, and 16 bases separated the two germline ends. There are 14 residues in the CDR3. In nucleotides, the CDR3 is TGTGCCAGCAGTTCCGCGGGGGAATCCGCTGGCTACACCTTC. Translated, it gives CASSSAGESAGYTF.

Many counts were recorded for this clonotype. The chain carries TRBV29-1 and TRBJ1-1; D uncertain. Trimming cost V 5 bases and J 10 bases, with 20 bases left between them. CDR3 length equals 13 residues. The germline V gene has CDR1 SQVTM and CDR2 ANQGSEA. The CDR3 sequence is CSVLMELGHRAFF. The CDR3, as DNA: TGCAGCGTTCTTATGGAGTTAGGGCATAGAGCTTTCTTT.

The chain combines TRBV7-2 with TRBJ1-5; the D is unclear. V was clipped by 0 bases and J by 6 bases, with 6 bases between them. CDR1 SGHTA and CDR2 FQGNSA come from the germline V gene. The CDR3 loop spans 13 amino acids. The CDR3 coding sequence is TGTGCCAGCAGCTTAGCGCGGGCTCAGCCCCAGCATTTT. Amino acid sequence: CASSLARAQPQHF.

This chain uses TRBV9 with TRBJ2-2; D remains ambiguous. Germline V gives CDR1 SGDLS, CDR2 YYNGEE. V was trimmed by 0 bases and J by 0 bases, leaving 9 bases between them. The CDR3 sequence is 16 residues long. The CDR3 here is CASSVVADANTGELFF. The DNA of the CDR3 is TGTGCCAGCAGCGTAGTGGCGGATGCGAACACCGGGGAGCTGTTTTTT.

This clonotype was counted a few times. The V and J genes are TRBV6-1 and TRBJ1-1, with 12 bases identical to TRBD1. This CDR3 is built from 13 residues. The V and J ends lost 11 bases and 8 bases, in that order; junction bases with no gene match: 9. CDR1 and CDR2 from the germline V gene are MNHNS and SASEGT. In nucleotides, the CDR3 is TGTGCCGGTCCCGGGACAGGGGGCGCAGAAGCTTTCTTT. It encodes CAGPGTGGAEAFF.

The table lists this clonotype with many counts. The V gene is TRBV5-5, the J gene TRBJ2-1, with 12 positions matching TRBD1. Germline CDR1 and CDR2: SGHKS and YYEKEE (reference sequence). J was trimmed by 0 bases and V by 3 bases; bases with no gene match: 10. The CDR3 loop spans 19 amino acids. The CDR3 region is CASSYPGQGAHASYNEQFF. The DNA for the CDR3 is TGTGCCAGCAGCTATCCGGGACAGGGGGCGCATGCCTCCTACAATGAGCAGTTCTTC.

The chain couples TRBV19 to TRBJ2-1, with 11 bases matching TRBD2. Germline V lookup: CDR1 LNHDA, CDR2 SQIVND (reference sequence). V lost 5 bases, J lost 0 bases, and 12 bases stayed unmatched. This CDR3 spans 19 amino acids. In DNA, the CDR3 is TGTGCCAGTAGTGTGGGGACTAGCGGTTTTAGCAGCTCCTACAATGAGCAGTTCTTC. Its protein is CASSVGTSGFSSSYNEQFF.

This clonotype was counted between two and nine times. CDR3 bases: TGCGCCAGCAGCCGTCGGCAAAACGAAAAACTGTTTTTT. Its translation is CASSRRQNEKLFF. V usage is TRBV4-1 and J usage is TRBJ1-4; D is unresolved. Looked up from germline, CDR1 is MGHRA and CDR2 is YSYEKL. The CDR3 is 13 residues long. Trimming shortened V by 4 bases and J by 8 bases, and 11 bases separated the two germline ends.

The sample holds many counts of this clonotype. V is TRBV5-1 and J is TRBJ2-7; D remains unclear. CDR1 and CDR2 from the germline V gene are SGHRS and YFSETQ. Trimming took 4 bases from V and 3 from J, leaving 11 bases between them. This CDR3 region has 13 residues. The CDR3 DNA reads as TGCGCCAGCAGCGTGGATCTGCACTACGAGCAGTACTTC. It yields the protein CASSVDLHYEQYF.